This entry is about one TCR beta chain. Its specificity is not known. The sequenced template was cDNA made from the entire isolated RNA. Profiled with immunoSEQ multiplex PCR; TCRdb holds only in-frame clones, not every one. The sample has a few hundred thousand clones; 25% to 35% are singletons. The CDR3 has 17 residues. Per germline, CDR1 ENHRY and CDR2 SYGVKD. The V and J ends lost 3 bases and 2 bases, in that order; junction bases with no gene match: 6. These data belong to a study of beta chain features in type 1 diabetes. Study background: Over all samples combined, about 99,000,000 sorted cells were examined.

Purities over 98% were achieved in all sorted populations. Overall study findings and caveats: Diminished insertions and augmented deletions at VDJ junctions characterized type 1 diabetes patients. Naive, central memory and Treg TCRB repertoires seemed to resemble each other more closely in patients than they did in healthy donors.

The chain couples TRBV10-3 to TRBJ2-1; 11 bases are a match to TRBD2. Sample: central memory CD4+ T cells from blood. This TCR was sampled from a man aged 30-40 years in good health. The CDR3, as DNA: TGTGCCATCAGTGAAGGGGCACTAGCGGGAGCCTACAATGAGCAGTTCTTC. It codes for CAISEGALAGAYNEQFF.